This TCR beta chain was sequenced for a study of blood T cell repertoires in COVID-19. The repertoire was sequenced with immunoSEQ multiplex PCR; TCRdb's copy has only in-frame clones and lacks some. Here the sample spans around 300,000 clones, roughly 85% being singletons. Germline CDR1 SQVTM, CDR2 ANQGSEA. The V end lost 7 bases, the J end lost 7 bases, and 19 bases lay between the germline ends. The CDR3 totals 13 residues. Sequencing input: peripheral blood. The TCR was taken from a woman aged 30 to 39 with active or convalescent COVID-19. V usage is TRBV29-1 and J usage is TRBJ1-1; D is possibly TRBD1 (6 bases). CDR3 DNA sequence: TGCAGCGCATGGGGGCAGGGTAATGGTGAAGCTTTCTTT. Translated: CSAWGQGNGEAFF.